One T cell receptor (beta chain) is described in this entry. Its antigen has not been determined. Nothing much larger sits one base from this clone, and base qualities are not available. This sample stems from a study of T-cell memory formation after mild COVID-19 (dated by TCRdb to the early 2020s). Study-level background: TCR sequence clusters from the two donors were found to be largely donor specific. In a couple of donors, T-cell clones that expanded and contracted after mild COVID-19 were tracked by sequencing TCRalpha and TCRbeta repertoires over time. The cohort comprised two young, previously healthy adult volunteers, one female and one male. On the study overall, not on this receptor specifically: Some responding clones were detected in pre-infection memory, suggesting pre-existing cross-reactive memory T cells joined the SARS-CoV-2 response. The study included only a couple of mild cases, and larger cohorts that include severe cases with pre-infection samples were judged to be necessary. Contracting CD4+ clones were found mainly in CM and EM memory subsets, while CD8+ clones were enriched in EMRA. Balanced CD4/CD8 phenotypes were observed for clones contracting from day 15 to 85, whereas a bias towards CD4+ was observed for a second wave of clones expanding from day 15 to 37. The second-wave clones that peaked on day 37 were not confirmed to be SARS-CoV-2 specific.

Trimming accounts for 3 bases at V and 5 bases at J, while the number of junction bases matched to no gene is 7. CDR1 and CDR2 (SGHRS, YFSETQ) derive from the germline V gene. CDR3 length: 14 amino acids, cysteine to phenylalanine. Only CDR3 DNA is held: 42 bases, read in frame from base 1. Ficoll-Paque density gradient centrifugation was used to isolate PBMCs. Sequencing was performed on an Illumina NovaSeq 6000. cDNA libraries for TCRalpha and TCRbeta were prepared by 5'RACE using constant-segment primers, with sample barcodes and unique molecular identifiers added. RNA was extracted from every sample with Trizol reagent. Amplification of the libraries took two PCR steps, and the second step added a second sample barcode plus Illumina TruSeq adapters. The libraries were sequenced on an Illumina NovaSeq using 2 x 150 bp paired-end reads. In the authors' own workflow: The reads were demultiplexed and collapsed into UMI-guided consensus sequences using migec v1.2.7. Using mixcr v2.1.11, the UMI consensuses were aligned to TRA and TRB V and J templates and assembled into clonotypes. A clonotype was counted as expanded or contracted only when both edgeR and NoisET called the clonotype significant, with the noise models trained on biological replicates. edgeR calls used a false discovery rate-adjusted p below 0.01 and a log2 fold-change threshold of 1. As an exploratory analysis of dynamics, max-normalized trajectories of the 1000 most abundant clonotypes were examined by PCA with hierarchical clustering. Separately sequenced CD4+ and CD8+ repertoires were used to assign the CD4 or CD8 phenotype of responding clones. The raw public reads went through TCRdb reprocessing: fastp at Q25, MiXCR clone calling, in-frame beta chains kept. Each record represents a unique CDR3 protein, reported with the most common genes and DNA among its rows. These V and J calls originate from TCRdb's pipeline instead of the authors' own analysis. The sample profile shows some 190,000 distinct CDR3 sequences; under 20% of them were found once. More than 2% of the sample belongs to the ten largest clones.

This clonotype was obtained from an adult woman who had mild COVID-19 (a few samples of this study predate the infection). The sample titles of this study are shuffled in the database, so cell type and time point are left out; the donor was told from shared clones. Material: PBMCs or a T cell subset sorted from them (not recorded which). The sequence joins TRBV5-1 to TRBJ2-5; 7 bases in between match TRBD2. The CDR3 loop reads CASSSGTNWETQYF. The DNA sequence is given as TGCGCCAGCAGCTCTGGGACTAATTGGGAGACCCAGTACTTC.